The source of this TCR beta chain is a study of blood T cells in healthy people across ages. For the study at large: Roughly one uniquely barcoded beta molecule per two T cells was captured. General study findings and limits: Expanded clonotype shifts may have been confounded, as the donors had an unknown CMV status.

The CDR3 contains 14 residues. Per germline, CDR1 MNHEY and CDR2 SVGEGT. PCR was performed a second time for 7 to 11 cycles using a sample-barcoded 5' primer and a J-beta primer mix. TCRdb reanalysed the 5' RACE reads using MiXCR and keeps one entry per CDR3 protein. The sample records around 800,000 distinct CDR3 sequences, roughly 25% being singletons. For this clonotype: Its antigen is unidentified. One junction end does not reproduce the germline sequence, and a read error may be involved.

The same data also went into a second study, on T cells of mothers and their children.

Source material: blood. The clonotype comes from a boy aged 5-17 years in good health. J is TRBJ2-2 and V is TRBV6-2 or TRBV6-3; unclear D gene. The CDR3 loop reads CASTPWLNPGELFF. CDR3 bases: TGTGCCAGCACCCCGTGGCTGAACCCCGGGGAGCTGTTTTTT.